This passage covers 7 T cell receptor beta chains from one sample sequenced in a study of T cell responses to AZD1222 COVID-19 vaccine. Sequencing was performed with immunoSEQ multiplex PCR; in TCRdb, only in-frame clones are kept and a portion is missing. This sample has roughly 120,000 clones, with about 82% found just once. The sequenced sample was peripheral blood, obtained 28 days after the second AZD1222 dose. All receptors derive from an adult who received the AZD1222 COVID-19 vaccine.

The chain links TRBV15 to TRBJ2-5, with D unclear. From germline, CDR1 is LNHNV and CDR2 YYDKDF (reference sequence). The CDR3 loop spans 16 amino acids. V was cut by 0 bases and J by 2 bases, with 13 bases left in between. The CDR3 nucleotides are TGTGCCACCAGCAGAGATCCCGCCTGGAGACAAGAGACCCAGTACTTC. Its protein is CATSRDPAWRQETQYF.

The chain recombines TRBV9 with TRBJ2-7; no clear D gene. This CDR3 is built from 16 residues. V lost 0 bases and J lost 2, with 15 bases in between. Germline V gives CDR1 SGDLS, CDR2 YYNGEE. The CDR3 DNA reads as TGTGCCAGCAGCGTAGGGGAACAGTTAGTCGCCTACGAGCAGTACTTC. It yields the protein CASSVGEQLVAYEQYF.

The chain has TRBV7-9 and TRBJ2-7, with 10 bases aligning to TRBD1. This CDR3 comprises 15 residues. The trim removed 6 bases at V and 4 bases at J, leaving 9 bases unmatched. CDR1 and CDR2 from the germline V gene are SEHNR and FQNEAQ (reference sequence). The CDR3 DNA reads TGTGCCAGCAGAGGTTTAGGGACAGGGGCTTACGAGCAGTACTTC. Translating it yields CASRGLGTGAYEQYF.

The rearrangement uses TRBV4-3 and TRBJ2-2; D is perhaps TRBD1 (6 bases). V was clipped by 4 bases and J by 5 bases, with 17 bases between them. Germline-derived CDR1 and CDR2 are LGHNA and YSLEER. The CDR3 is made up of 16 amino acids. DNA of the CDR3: TGCGCCAGCAGCCGACTTAAACAAAGGGGGACCGGGGAGCTGTTTTTT. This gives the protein CASSRLKQRGTGELFF.

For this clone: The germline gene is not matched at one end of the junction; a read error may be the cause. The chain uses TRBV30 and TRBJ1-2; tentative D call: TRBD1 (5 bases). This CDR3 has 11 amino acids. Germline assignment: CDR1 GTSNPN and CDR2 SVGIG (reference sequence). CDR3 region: CAWSRNRDSHF. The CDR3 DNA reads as TGTGCCTGGAGCAGAAACCGCGACAGCCACTTC.

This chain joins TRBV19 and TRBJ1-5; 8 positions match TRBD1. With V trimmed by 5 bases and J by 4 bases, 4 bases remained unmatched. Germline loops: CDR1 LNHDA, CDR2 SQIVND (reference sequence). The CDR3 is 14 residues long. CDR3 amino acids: CASSGRQGNQPQHF. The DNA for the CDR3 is TGTGCCAGTAGTGGACGACAGGGGAATCAGCCCCAGCATTTT.

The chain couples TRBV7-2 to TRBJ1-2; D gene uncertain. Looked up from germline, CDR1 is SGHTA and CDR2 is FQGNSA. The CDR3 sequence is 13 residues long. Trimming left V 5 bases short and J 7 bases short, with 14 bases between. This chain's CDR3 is CASSQNTASGYTF. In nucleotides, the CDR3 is TGTGCCAGCAGCCAAAATACGGCATCTGGCTACACCTTC.